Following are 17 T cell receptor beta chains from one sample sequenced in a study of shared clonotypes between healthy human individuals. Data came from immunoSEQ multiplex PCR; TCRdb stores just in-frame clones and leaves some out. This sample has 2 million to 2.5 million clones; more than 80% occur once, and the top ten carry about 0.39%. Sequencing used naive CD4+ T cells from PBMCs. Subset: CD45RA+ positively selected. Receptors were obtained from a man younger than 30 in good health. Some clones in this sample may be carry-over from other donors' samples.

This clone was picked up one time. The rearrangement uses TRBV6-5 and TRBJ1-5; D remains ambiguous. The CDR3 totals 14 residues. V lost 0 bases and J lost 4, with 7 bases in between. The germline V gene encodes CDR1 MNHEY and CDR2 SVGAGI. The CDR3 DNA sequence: TGTGCCAGCAGTTACTCGTCCACTAATCAGCCCCAGCATTTT. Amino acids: CASSYSSTNQPQHF.

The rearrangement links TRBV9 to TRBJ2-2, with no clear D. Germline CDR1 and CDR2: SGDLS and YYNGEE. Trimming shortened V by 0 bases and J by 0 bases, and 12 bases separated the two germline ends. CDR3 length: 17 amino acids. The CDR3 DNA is TGTGCCAGCAGCGTAGCACTCGACACAGCGAACACCGGGGAGCTGTTTTTT. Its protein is CASSVALDTANTGELFF.

This CDR3 is CASSATGSVGQPQHF. DNA for the CDR3: TGTGCCAGCAGTGCGACAGGGTCGGTCGGTCAGCCCCAGCATTTT. This chain uses TRBV6-1 with TRBJ1-5, with TRBD1 matching over 7 bases. The V segment lost 4 bases and the J segment 6 bases; nucleotides outside the gene matches: 9. This CDR3 spans 15 amino acids. Germline CDR1 and CDR2: MNHNS and SASEGT.

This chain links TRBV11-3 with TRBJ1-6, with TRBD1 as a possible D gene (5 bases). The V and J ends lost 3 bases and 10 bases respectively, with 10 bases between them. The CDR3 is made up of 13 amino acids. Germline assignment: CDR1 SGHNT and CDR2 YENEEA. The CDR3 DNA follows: TGTGCCAGCAGCTTCAGGGTTGAATCACCCCTCCACTTT. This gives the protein CASSFRVESPLHF.

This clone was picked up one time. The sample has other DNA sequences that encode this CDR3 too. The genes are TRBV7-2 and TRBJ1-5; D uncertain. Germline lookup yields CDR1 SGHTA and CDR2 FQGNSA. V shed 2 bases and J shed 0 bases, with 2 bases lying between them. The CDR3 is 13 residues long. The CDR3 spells CASSLLSNQPQHF. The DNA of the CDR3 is TGTGCCAGCAGCTTACTTAGCAATCAGCCCCAGCATTTT.

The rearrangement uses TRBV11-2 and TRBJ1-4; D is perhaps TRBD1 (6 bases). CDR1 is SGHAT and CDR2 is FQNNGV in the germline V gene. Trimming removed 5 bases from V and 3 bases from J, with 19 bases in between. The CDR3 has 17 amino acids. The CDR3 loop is CASSHRGWGQPNEKLFF. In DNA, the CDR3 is TGTGCCAGCAGCCATCGAGGATGGGGGCAGCCTAATGAAAAACTGTTTTTT.

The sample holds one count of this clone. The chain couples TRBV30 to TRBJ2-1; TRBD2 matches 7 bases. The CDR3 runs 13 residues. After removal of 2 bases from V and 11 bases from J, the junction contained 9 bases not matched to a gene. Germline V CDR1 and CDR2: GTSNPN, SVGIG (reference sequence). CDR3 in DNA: TGTGCCTGGAGTAGGGGTCTAGCGGCTCAGCAGTTCTTC. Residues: CAWSRGLAAQQFF.

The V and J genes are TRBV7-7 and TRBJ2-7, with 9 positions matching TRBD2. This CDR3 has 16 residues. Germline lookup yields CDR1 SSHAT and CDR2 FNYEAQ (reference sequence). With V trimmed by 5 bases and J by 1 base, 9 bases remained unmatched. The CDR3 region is CASSPLPSGDSYEQYF. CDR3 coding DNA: TGTGCCAGCAGCCCCCTCCCTAGCGGGGATTCCTACGAGCAGTACTTC.

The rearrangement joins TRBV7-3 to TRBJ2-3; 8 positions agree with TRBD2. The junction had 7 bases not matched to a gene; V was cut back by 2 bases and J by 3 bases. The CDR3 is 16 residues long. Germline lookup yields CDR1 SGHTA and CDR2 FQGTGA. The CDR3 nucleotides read TGTGCCAGCAGCTTATCTGCGGGAGGTGATACAGATACGCAGTATTTT. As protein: CASSLSAGGDTDTQYF.

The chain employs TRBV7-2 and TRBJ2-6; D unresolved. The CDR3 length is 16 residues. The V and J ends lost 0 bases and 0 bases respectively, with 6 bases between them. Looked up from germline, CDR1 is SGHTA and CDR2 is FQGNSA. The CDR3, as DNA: TGTGCCAGCAGCTTAGCGCGCGACTCTGGGGCCAACGTCCTGACTTTC. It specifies CASSLARDSGANVLTF.

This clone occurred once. The CDR3 nucleotides are TGTGCCATCAGCCCGAGGGACAGCCGGAACACTGAAGCTTTCTTT. This gives the protein CAISPRDSRNTEAFF. This chain joins TRBV10-3 and TRBJ1-1, with 7 bases that match TRBD1. J lost 1 base, V lost 6 bases, and 8 bases had no gene match. The CDR3 covers 15 residues. CDR1 and CDR2 from the germline V gene are ENHRY and SYGVKD.

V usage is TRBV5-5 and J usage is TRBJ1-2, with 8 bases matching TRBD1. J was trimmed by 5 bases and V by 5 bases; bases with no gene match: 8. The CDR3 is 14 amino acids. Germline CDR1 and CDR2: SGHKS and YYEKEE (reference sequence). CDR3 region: CASSQTGDSYGYTF. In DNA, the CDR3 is TGTGCCAGCAGTCAGACAGGGGATTCGTATGGCTACACCTTC.

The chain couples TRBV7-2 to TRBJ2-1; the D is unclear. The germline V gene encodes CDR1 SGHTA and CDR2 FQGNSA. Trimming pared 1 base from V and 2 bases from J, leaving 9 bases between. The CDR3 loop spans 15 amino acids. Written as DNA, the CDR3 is TGTGCCAGCAGCTTAGTTACTGGCACCTACAATGAGCAGTTCTTC. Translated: CASSLVTGTYNEQFF. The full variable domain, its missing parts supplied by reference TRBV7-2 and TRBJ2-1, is GAGVSQSPSNKVTEKGKDVELRCDPISGHTALYWYRQSLGQGLEFLIYFQGNSAPDKSGLPSDRFSAERTGGSVSTLTIQRTQQEDSAVYLCASSLVTGTYNEQFFGPGTRLTVL.

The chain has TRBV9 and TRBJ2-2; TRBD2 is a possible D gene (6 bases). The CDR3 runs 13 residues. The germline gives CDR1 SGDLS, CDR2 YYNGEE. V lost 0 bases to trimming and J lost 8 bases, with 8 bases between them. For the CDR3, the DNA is TGTGCCAGCAGCGTAGAAGGACTAGGGGAGCTGTTTTTT. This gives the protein CASSVEGLGELFF.

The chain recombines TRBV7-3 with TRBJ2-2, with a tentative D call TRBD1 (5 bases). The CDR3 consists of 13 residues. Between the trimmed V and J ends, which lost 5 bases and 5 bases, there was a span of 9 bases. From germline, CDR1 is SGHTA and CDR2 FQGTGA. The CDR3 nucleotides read TGTGCCAGCAGCGCGACAGCAACCGGGGAGCTGTTTTTT. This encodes CASSATATGELFF. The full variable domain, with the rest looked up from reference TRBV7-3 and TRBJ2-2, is GAGVSQTPSNKVTEKGKYVELRCDPISGHTALYWYRQSLGQGPEFLIYFQGTGAADDSGLPNDRFFAVRPEGSVSTLKIQRTERGDSAVYLCASSATATGELFFGEGSRLTVL.

CDR3 amino acids: CASSQDGAGRYNEQFF. DNA for the CDR3: TGCGCCAGCAGCCAAGATGGGGCGGGCCGTTACAATGAGCAGTTCTTC. The J gene is TRBJ2-1, the V gene TRBV4-1; possibly TRBD1 or TRBD2 for D (5 bases each). CDR1 and CDR2 (germline): MGHRA, YSYEKL. The length of the CDR3 is 16 residues. V was cut by 0 bases and J by 4 bases, with 13 bases left in between.

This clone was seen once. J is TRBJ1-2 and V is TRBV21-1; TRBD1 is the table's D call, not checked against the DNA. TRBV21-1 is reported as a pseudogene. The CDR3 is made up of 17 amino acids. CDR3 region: CASSKGHVRDRPLGYTF. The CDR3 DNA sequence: TGTGCCAGCAGCAAAGGCCACGTTCGGGACAGGCCCCTGGGCTACACCTTC.